Listed below are T cell receptor beta chains from one sample, sequenced in a study of CD8 T cells in ankylosing spondylitis. MiXCR, run by TCRdb on the 5' RACE reads, gives a single entry per CDR3 protein. The sample records some 350,000 distinct CDR3 sequences, under 15% being singletons. The sample was blood, either unsorted or a sorted T cell fraction (not recorded which). The receptors come from a male donor with ankylosing spondylitis or in good health (not recorded which). Both conserved end residues are trimmed from each CDR3.

j_gene: TRBJ2-2; len: 14; v_gene: TRBV10-2; CDR3aa: ASSEPLTGAAGELF
j_gene: TRBJ1-5; len: 10; v_gene: TRBV12-3/TRBV12-4; CDR3aa: ASSLVSQPQH
j_gene: TRBJ1-2; len: 11; v_gene: TRBV5-1; CDR3aa: ASSRQGADGYT
j_gene: TRBJ1-1; len: 13; v_gene: TRBV6-5; CDR3aa: ASSYSMGLTTEAF
j_gene: TRBJ2-7; len: 13; v_gene: TRBV3-1; CDR3aa: ASSPSSGFSYEQY
j_gene: TRBJ2-3; len: 15; v_gene: TRBV6-1; CDR3aa: ASSASSIVLSTDTQY
j_gene: TRBJ1-2; len: 12; v_gene: TRBV5-1; CDR3aa: ASSWNSGVNGYT
j_gene: TRBJ1-1; len: 10; v_gene: TRBV20-1; CDR3aa: SASRQNTEAF
j_gene: TRBJ2-7; len: 12; v_gene: TRBV5-1; CDR3aa: ASSNARGTYEQY
j_gene: TRBJ2-3; len: 16; v_gene: TRBV14; CDR3aa: ASSLRSGNLQGTDTQY
j_gene: TRBJ1-1; len: 12; v_gene: TRBV12-3/TRBV12-4; CDR3aa: ASSPSTRNTEAF
j_gene: TRBJ1-1; len: 12; v_gene: TRBV7-9; CDR3aa: ASSFLTGITEAF
j_gene: TRBJ2-7; len: 10; v_gene: TRBV2; CDR3aa: ASSVLAGGNY
j_gene: TRBJ2-5; len: 11; v_gene: TRBV5-6; CDR3aa: ASSGRGRETQY
j_gene: TRBJ2-7; len: 14; v_gene: TRBV27; CDR3aa: ASSPADRPFTYEQY
j_gene: TRBJ2-3; len: 13; v_gene: TRBV4-1; CDR3aa: ASSRRRGAGDTQY
j_gene: TRBJ1-1; len: 12; v_gene: TRBV5-1; CDR3aa: ASSLELGNTEAF
j_gene: TRBJ2-7; len: 12; v_gene: TRBV9; CDR3aa: ASSVGTGTYEQY
j_gene: TRBJ2-3; len: 13; v_gene: TRBV7-2; CDR3aa: ASSFLLTSGGVQY
j_gene: TRBJ2-1; len: 12; v_gene: TRBV6-1; CDR3aa: ASILTSSYNEQF
j_gene: TRBJ2-5; len: 12; v_gene: TRBV6-1; CDR3aa: ASTLTYTEETQY
j_gene: TRBJ1-2; len: 16; v_gene: TRBV6-1; CDR3aa: ASSPAPGQASANYGYT
j_gene: TRBJ2-2; len: 14; v_gene: TRBV7-2; CDR3aa: ASSLGWSSATGELF
j_gene: TRBJ1-2; len: 12; v_gene: TRBV20-1; CDR3aa: SARPREGGYGYT
j_gene: TRBJ2-3; len: 14; v_gene: TRBV11-2; CDR3aa: ASSLALLGVTDTQY
j_gene: TRBJ2-1; len: 18; v_gene: TRBV6-2/TRBV6-3; CDR3aa: ASSYSGGSGPIRYYNEQF
j_gene: TRBJ1-2; len: 12; v_gene: TRBV4-1; CDR3aa: ASSPWTANYGYT
j_gene: TRBJ2-7; len: 13; v_gene: TRBV7-9; CDR3aa: ASSLKRANSYEQY
j_gene: TRBJ2-3; len: 10; v_gene: TRBV29-1; CDR3aa: SGTQGRATQY
j_gene: TRBJ2-7; len: 11; v_gene: TRBV10-1; CDR3aa: ASSPRSYGEQY
j_gene: TRBJ2-7; len: 14; v_gene: TRBV6-5; CDR3aa: ASSYPQGRGHYEQY
j_gene: TRBJ1-1; len: 13; v_gene: TRBV10-2; CDR3aa: ASSALTGGHTEAF
j_gene: TRBJ2-7; len: 11; v_gene: TRBV12-3/TRBV12-4; CDR3aa: ASSLLVSYEQY
j_gene: TRBJ2-1; len: 13; v_gene: TRBV7-8; CDR3aa: ASSLGEGWSGEQF
j_gene: TRBJ2-5; len: 12; v_gene: TRBV15; CDR3aa: ATSRDPGWETQY
j_gene: TRBJ2-1; len: 9; v_gene: TRBV29-1; CDR3aa: SVGGPQEQF
j_gene: TRBJ2-5; len: 15; v_gene: TRBV5-1; CDR3aa: ASSLGTSGRRGETQY
j_gene: TRBJ2-7; len: 10; v_gene: TRBV12-3/TRBV12-4; CDR3aa: ASSFGGYEQY
j_gene: TRBJ1-6; len: 10; v_gene: TRBV12-3/TRBV12-4; CDR3aa: ASSLGGSPLH
j_gene: TRBJ2-7; len: 15; v_gene: TRBV18; CDR3aa: ASSPSRAAGGPYEQY
j_gene: TRBJ2-6; len: 16; v_gene: TRBV3-1; CDR3aa: ASSQWAAGVSGANVLT
j_gene: TRBJ1-1; len: 12; v_gene: TRBV29-1; CDR3aa: SVDIEETNTEAF
j_gene: TRBJ2-4; len: 10; v_gene: TRBV12-3/TRBV12-4; CDR3aa: ASSLLAGERY
j_gene: TRBJ2-7; len: 14; v_gene: TRBV29-1; CDR3aa: SVSGSGVGSLYEQY
j_gene: TRBJ2-7; len: 10; v_gene: TRBV3-1; CDR3aa: ASSQDHGFPS